One and the same sample provided the 22 T cell receptor beta chains below, sequenced in a study of blood T cell repertoires in COVID-19 (dated by TCRdb to 2020 to 2021). Receptor libraries were prepared by the immunoSEQ multiplex PCR assay. TCRdb provides this immuneACCESS table in a form limited to in-frame rearrangements. Some clones are lacking; in checked studies, under half of them reflect an unresolved V gene, and why the rest are absent is not known. A total of around 290,000 clones appear in this sample, 80% to 90% of them only once. The top ten clones comprise about 12% of the sample. The sample was peripheral blood. These receptors came from a woman aged 65 to 85 with COVID-19, enrolled during active disease.

This clone was observed a handful of times. This sequence joins TRBV27 and TRBJ1-1, with 8 bases lining up with TRBD1. J lost 3 bases, V lost 5 bases, and 8 bases had no gene match. The CDR3 covers 15 residues. Germline CDR1 is MNHEY and CDR2 is SMNVEV (reference sequence). The CDR3 DNA is TGTGCCAGCAGTACCTCAGGACAGGGCTACACTGAAGCTTTCTTT. Translation: CASSTSGQGYTEAFF.

The V gene is TRBV5-6, the J gene TRBJ1-1; tentative D call: TRBD1 (5 bases). V lost 4 bases, J lost 1 base, and 17 bases lay in between. This CDR3 comprises 16 residues. The V gene's germline CDR1 is SGHDT and CDR2 YYEEEE. CDR3 DNA sequence: TGTGCCAGCAGCCGACTCGCGACAGCCCCGAACACTGAAGCTTTCTTT. It is translated as CASSRLATAPNTEAFF. Variable domain in full (rest from reference TRBV5-6 and TRBJ1-1): DAGVTQSPTHLIKTRGQQVTLRCSPKSGHDTVSWYQQALGQGPQFIFQYYEEEERQRGNFPDRFSGHQFPNYSSELNVNALLLGDSALYLCASSRLATAPNTEAFFGQGTRLTVV.

This clone was observed once. DNA for the CDR3: TGTGCCACCAGCAGAGTTTGGACAGGGGCCTCCCGTGAAAAACTGTTTTTT. Translation gives CATSRVWTGASREKLFF. J is TRBJ1-4 and V is TRBV15; 9 bases line up with TRBD1. J was trimmed by 7 bases and V by 1 base; bases with no gene match: 10. Germline CDR1 LNHNV, CDR2 YYDKDF (reference sequence). CDR3 length: 17 residues.

This rearrangement joins TRBV11-3 to TRBJ2-1; perhaps TRBD1 as D (6 bases). Trimming shortened V by 4 bases and J by 2 bases, and 15 bases separated the two germline ends. Germline CDR1 is SGHNT and CDR2 is YENEEA. The CDR3 runs 16 residues. In nucleotides, the CDR3 is TGTGCCAGCAGCTCGGCAGGGGAATTGCCCTACAATGAGCAGTTCTTC. Its protein is CASSSAGELPYNEQFF.

V is TRBV18 and J is TRBJ1-1; 11 positions match TRBD1. This CDR3 has 16 residues. The ends lost 3 bases at V and 4 bases at J; junction bases unmatched: 7. CDR1 is KGHSH and CDR2 is LQKENI in the germline V gene. The CDR3 DNA reads TGTGCCAGCTCACCGACGGGGGGACAGGGGGGCACTGAAGCTTTCTTT. Translation gives CASSPTGGQGGTEAFF.

The chain uses TRBV7-2 and TRBJ2-5, with 13 nucleotides matching TRBD2. V shed 4 bases and J 2 bases; nucleotides not matched to a gene: 4. CDR1 and CDR2 (germline): SGHTA, FQGNSA. The CDR3 sequence is 16 residues long. CDR3 bases: TGTGCCAGCAGCTCCCGGACTAGCGGGGGTCAAGAGACCCAGTACTTC. This sequence encodes CASSSRTSGGQETQYF.

As concerns this clone: The germline gene is not matched at one end of the junction; a read error may be the cause. The gene calls are TRBV29-1 and TRBJ1-2, with 8 bases lining up with TRBD1. Germline loops: CDR1 SQVTM, CDR2 ANQGSEA. The CDR3 contains 12 residues. CDR3 region: CSAEQGGRGYTF. As DNA, the CDR3 is TGCAGCGCTGAACAGGGGGGTAGGGGCTACACCTTC.

J is TRBJ1-4 and V is TRBV6-2 or TRBV6-3; TRBD1 might be the D (5 bases). Germline assignment: CDR1 MNHEY and CDR2 SVGEGT. The V end lost 2 bases, the J end lost 7 bases, and 11 bases lay between the germline ends. This CDR3 has 14 residues. CDR3: CASSYPGWGEKLFF. CDR3 nucleotides: TGTGCCAGCAGTTACCCAGGGTGGGGTGAAAAACTGTTTTTT.

CDR3 sequence reads: CATAGAYEQYF. Here the CDR3 DNA reads TGTGCCACCGCAGGGGCCTACGAGCAGTACTTC. V is TRBV6-5 and J is TRBJ2-7; TRBD1 is a possible D gene (6 bases). This CDR3 region has 11 residues. Germline lookup yields CDR1 MNHEY and CDR2 SVGAGI. The germline V and J ends were trimmed by 10 bases and 2 bases, with 9 bases remaining between them.

This chain links TRBV3-1 (or the pseudogene TRBV3-2) with TRBJ2-7, with TRBD1 matching over 7 bases. Trimming cost V 5 bases and J 2 bases; bases outside gene matches: 9. CDR1 LGHDT and CDR2 YNNKEL come from the germline V gene (reference sequence). This CDR3 has 15 residues. DNA for the CDR3: TGTGCCAGCAGCACACGGGACAGCGCGCCCTACGAGCAGTACTTC. As protein: CASSTRDSAPYEQYF.

The CDR3 region is CASSLPDPRDRGREGYTF. As DNA, the CDR3 is TGTGCCAGCAGTTTGCCCGACCCCCGGGACAGGGGGCGCGAGGGCTACACCTTC. The chain has TRBV28 and TRBJ1-2, with 12 bases lining up with TRBD1. Germline assignment: CDR1 MDHEN and CDR2 SYDVKM. V shed 3 bases, J shed 8 bases, and the junction held 16 bases outside the gene matches. The CDR3 is 18 residues long.

This clone was observed a handful of times. The chain carries TRBV5-1 and TRBJ1-1; TRBD1 aligns across 7 bases. CDR3 length: 15 residues. CDR1 SGHRS and CDR2 YFSETQ come from the germline V gene. V lost 2 bases, J lost 4 bases, and 8 bases stayed unmatched. CDR3 coding DNA: TGCGCCAGCAGCTTACAGGGGTCGTGGAGCACTGAAGCTTTCTTT. Its translation: CASSLQGSWSTEAFF.

This chain connects TRBV11-1 to TRBJ1-4, with D perhaps matching TRBD1 (6 bases). Germline lookup yields CDR1 SGHAT and CDR2 FQDESV (reference sequence). The CDR3 contains 16 residues. Trimming cost V 1 base and J 6 bases, with 15 bases left between them. As DNA, the CDR3 is TGTGCCAGCAGCTTAGGGATGACAGCAGGGGATGAAAAACTGTTTTTT. Protein sequence: CASSLGMTAGDEKLFF. Looking up the rest from reference TRBV11-1 and TRBJ1-4 gives the full variable domain: EAEVAQSPRYKITEKSQAVAFWCDPISGHATLYWYRQILGQGPELLVQFQDESVVDDSQLPKDRFSAERLKGVDSTLKIQPAELGDSAMYLCASSLGMTAGDEKLFFGSGTQLSVL.

The J gene is TRBJ1-1, the V gene TRBV27; a weak D match, TRBD1 (6 bases). The CDR3 totals 15 residues. The V gene lost 3 bases and the J gene lost 2 bases, with 13 bases spanning the gap. Germline assignment: CDR1 MNHEY and CDR2 SMNVEV (reference sequence). CDR3 nucleotide sequence: TGTGCCAGCAGTTTGTTTCATGGGACAAACACTGAAGCTTTCTTT. Protein product: CASSLFHGTNTEAFF.

The chain carries TRBV7-9 and TRBJ1-2, with unresolved D. Trimming took off 7 bases at V and 0 bases at J, with 6 bases between the two ends. CDR1 and CDR2 from the germline V gene are SEHNR and FQNEAQ (reference sequence). This CDR3 has 12 amino acids. This CDR3 is CASTLANYGYTF. The CDR3 bases are TGTGCCAGCACCCTAGCTAACTATGGCTACACCTTC.

The chain links TRBV18 to TRBJ2-5, with TRBD1 matching over 8 bases. Germline lookup yields CDR1 KGHSH and CDR2 LQKENI. The CDR3 is 15 residues long. With V trimmed by 2 bases and J by 3 bases, 5 bases remained unmatched. The CDR3 protein is CASSPNRQGKETQYF. CDR3 DNA: TGTGCCAGCTCACCAAATCGACAGGGGAAAGAGACCCAGTACTTC.

V and J are TRBV28 and TRBJ2-5, with 9 bases aligning to TRBD2. In germline, CDR1 is MDHEN, CDR2 SYDVKM. V shed 2 bases, J shed 5 bases, and the junction held 9 bases outside the gene matches. The CDR3 runs 16 residues. The chain's CDR3 is CASSLRRGGRVETQYF. The CDR3 DNA sequence: TGTGCCAGCAGTTTACGGCGGGGGGGCCGAGTGGAGACCCAGTACTTC.

This clone was detected once. Other DNA variants within this sample encode the same CDR3. The chain combines TRBV20-1 with TRBJ2-3, with D possibly matching TRBD2 (5 bases). V was trimmed by 6 bases and J by 6 bases, leaving 7 bases between them. The germline CDR1 and CDR2 sequences are DFQATT and SNEGSKA (reference sequence). The CDR3 loop spans 10 amino acids. For the CDR3, the DNA is TGCAGTGCATCGGGGGATACGCAGTATTTT. The encoded protein is CSASGDTQYF.

This clone occurred a few times. The chain links TRBV20-1 to TRBJ2-3; 7 bases agree with TRBD1. Trimming at V came to 8 bases and at J to 6 bases, leaving 5 bases not matched to a gene. This CDR3 has 11 residues. The germline gives CDR1 DFQATT, CDR2 SNEGSKA (reference sequence). This chain's CDR3 is CSSHRGDTQYF. DNA for the CDR3: TGCAGTTCTCACAGGGGCGATACGCAGTATTTT.

The chain joins TRBV11-2 to TRBJ1-5; the match to TRBD1 covers 8 bases. Germline V gene sequence: CDR1 SGHAT, CDR2 FQNNGV. V was clipped by 5 bases and J by 6 bases; unmatched bases: 9. The CDR3 consists of 15 residues. In DNA form, the CDR3 reads TGTGCCAGCAGCAAAGAGACAGGGGTCGGTCAGCCCCAGCATTTT. This codes for CASSKETGVGQPQHF. Full variable domain (remainder filled in from reference TRBV11-2 and TRBJ1-5): EAGVAQSPRYKIIEKRQSVAFWCNPISGHATLYWYQQILGQGPKLLIQFQNNGVVDDSQLPKDRFSAERLKGVDSTLKIQPAKLEDSAVYLCASSKETGVGQPQHFGDGTRLSIL.

The genes are TRBV5-1 and TRBJ2-7; perhaps TRBD1 as D (5 bases). CDR1 SGHRS and CDR2 YFSETQ come from the germline V gene. The CDR3 sequence is 13 residues long. V was clipped by 4 bases and J by 2 bases, with 10 bases between them. The CDR3 sequence: CASSPTETYEQYF. CDR3 DNA: TGCGCCAGCAGCCCGACAGAGACCTACGAGCAGTACTTC.

As for this clone: This same CDR3 is encoded by further DNA sequences in the sample. The V and J genes are TRBV18 and TRBJ2-3, with unresolved D. The ends were cut back, 6 bases at V and 0 bases at J, with 7 bases in the middle. The germline V gene has CDR1 KGHSH and CDR2 LQKENI. This CDR3 is built from 13 residues. The CDR3 protein is CASSPPSTDTQYF. In DNA, the CDR3 is TGTGCCAGCTCCCCCCCTAGCACAGATACGCAGTATTTT.